These T cell receptor beta chains were read from a single sample in a study of OX40 agonist ivuxolimab in advanced cancers. Profiling relied on immunoSEQ multiplex PCR, and the TCRdb table lists in-frame clones only, not all of them. The data show just under 20,000 clones, under 90% seen once. Sequences were derived from CD4+ or CD8+ T cells sorted from blood, sampled in a trial of the OX40 agonist ivuxolimab. These TCRs come from an adult with an advanced solid tumor such as melanoma, head and neck, liver or kidney cancer. Both conserved end residues are part of each CDR3. D genes are given only for firm matches. Expanded clones are given a class, and other clones once, few, many or no size at all.

j_gene,d_gene,v_gene,abundance,CDR3aa,CDR3nt
TRBJ1-4,TRBD1,TRBV6-5,NA,CASSYAEGQGHEKLFF,TGTGCCAGCAGTTACGCCGAGGGACAGGGTCATGAAAAACTGTTTTTT
TRBJ1-6,NA,TRBV18,NA,CASSPESGVRGPLHF,TGTGCCAGCTCACCAGAGTCAGGGGTTCGCGGACCCCTCCACTTT
TRBJ1-6,TRBD1,TRBV2,NA,CASSGQTNSPLHF,TGTGCCAGCTCGGGACAGACGAATTCACCCCTCCACTTT
TRBJ1-2,TRBD1,TRBV5-4,few,CASSPDRGRNYGYTF,TGTGCCAGCAGCCCAGACAGGGGGCGTAACTATGGCTACACCTTC
TRBJ2-2,NA,TRBV19,once,CASSRSGGLTGELFF,TGTGCCAGTAGTAGATCAGGAGGGCTCACCGGGGAGCTGTTTTTT
TRBJ2-6,NA,TRBV15,NA,CATSPVRSGANVLTF,TGTGCCACCAGCCCCGTCAGATCTGGGGCCAACGTCCTGACTTTC
TRBJ2-5,NA,TRBV5-1,once,CASSLAQGSQETQYF,TGCGCCAGCAGCTTGGCACAGGGATCCCAAGAGACCCAGTACTTC
TRBJ1-2,TRBD1,TRBV7-2,once,CASSRGQLRDYGYTF,TGTGCCAGCAGCCGGGGACAGCTAAGGGACTATGGCTACACCTTC
TRBJ1-6,NA,TRBV2,NA,CASRQGSYNSPLHF,TGTGCCAGCAGGCAGGGCTCCTATAATTCACCCCTCCACTTT
TRBJ1-2,TRBD1,TRBV6-5,NA,CASSYSRTGGGYGYTF,TGTGCCAGCAGTTACTCCCGGACAGGGGGCGGCTATGGCTACACCTTC
TRBJ1-1,TRBD1,TRBV7-9,NA,CATGQGTVWTEAFF,TGTGCCACCGGACAGGGAACGGTTTGGACTGAAGCTTTCTTT
TRBJ2-3,NA,TRBV9,NA,CASSVDFTDTQYF,TGTGCCAGCAGCGTAGATTTCACAGATACGCAGTATTTT
TRBJ2-7,NA,TRBV6-5,NA,CASSFNRMGAYEQYF,TGTGCCAGCAGTTTCAACAGGATGGGGGCCTACGAGCAGTACTTC
TRBJ2-7,NA,TRBV7-2,NA,CASSLVGSEVAYEQYF,TGTGCCAGCAGCTTAGTGGGCTCCGAGGTCGCCTACGAGCAGTACTTC
TRBJ1-5,NA,TRBV19,NA,CASSRPFQPQHF,TGTGCCAGTAGTAGGCCCTTCCAGCCCCAGCATTTT
TRBJ2-5,TRBD2,TRBV10-3,once,CAISGRGLAGGNQETQYF,TGTGCCATCAGTGGGAGGGGACTAGCGGGGGGAAACCAAGAGACCCAGTACTTC
TRBJ2-7,NA,TRBV19,NA,CASSDGKTRLNYEQYF,TGTGCCAGTAGCGACGGGAAAACCCGCCTAAACTACGAGCAGTACTTC
TRBJ2-7,NA,TRBV7-9,NA,CASSSDSVYEQYF,TGTGCCAGCAGCTCGGACAGCGTCTACGAGCAGTACTTC
TRBJ2-7,NA,TRBV5-1,NA,CASSLVSSPNTYEQYF,TGCGCCAGCAGCTTGGTGTCTTCGCCGAATACCTACGAGCAGTACTTC
TRBJ1-6,NA,TRBV10-2,NA,CASSEGVGTPLHF,TGCGCCAGCAGTGAGGGGGTCGGAACACCCCTCCACTTT
TRBJ1-6,NA,TRBV21-1,NA,CASSKVGTTSGALHF,TGTGCCAGCAGCAAAGTGGGGACCACCTCGGGAGCCCTCCACTTT
TRBJ2-6,NA,TRBV18,NA,CASSPPLYRSGANVLTF,TGTGCCAGCTCACCACCACTTTACCGCTCTGGGGCCAACGTCCTGACTTTC
TRBJ2-3,TRBD2,TRBV19,NA,CASSIVREADTQYF,TGTGCCAGTAGTATAGTACGGGAGGCAGATACGCAGTATTTT
TRBJ2-7,NA,TRBV7-9,NA,CASSREVTGEQYF,TGTGCCAGCAGCAGAGAGGTCACTGGCGAGCAGTACTTC
TRBJ2-7,NA,TRBV29-1,NA,CSVDAGIENEQYF,TGCAGCGTTGACGCGGGAATCGAAAACGAGCAGTACTTC
TRBJ1-5,NA,TRBV15,NA,CATGTVRGQHQPQHF,TGTGCCACCGGCACCGTAAGGGGTCAACATCAGCCCCAGCATTTT
TRBJ1-2,NA,TRBV30,few,CARDLRGYGYTF,TGTGCTCGGGATCTCCGGGGCTATGGCTACACCTTC
TRBJ2-7,NA,TRBV9,NA,CASSVGRSGYFEQYF,TGTGCCAGCAGCGTAGGCCGGAGCGGATACTTCGAGCAGTACTTC
TRBJ1-1,TRBD1,TRBV9,NA,CASSAPSGGIAFF,TGTGCCAGCAGCGCCCCTTCAGGGGGAATAGCTTTCTTT
TRBJ2-5,TRBD2,TRBV5-1,NA,CASRSTPGLAVIQETQYF,TGCGCCAGCAGATCAACCCCAGGACTAGCGGTAATACAAGAGACCCAGTACTTC
TRBJ2-1,TRBD1,TRBV4-1,NA,CASSQPLGTGAGEQFF,TGCGCCAGCAGCCAGCCCCTCGGGACAGGGGCCGGTGAGCAGTTCTTC
TRBJ2-7,TRBD1,TRBV28,NA,CASSSIDRDGTYEQYF,TGTGCCAGCAGTTCAATCGACAGGGATGGGACCTACGAGCAGTACTTC
TRBJ1-5,TRBD1,TRBV7-8,NA,CASSKNRGPNQPQHF,TGTGCCAGCAGCAAAAACAGGGGGCCGAATCAGCCCCAGCATTTT